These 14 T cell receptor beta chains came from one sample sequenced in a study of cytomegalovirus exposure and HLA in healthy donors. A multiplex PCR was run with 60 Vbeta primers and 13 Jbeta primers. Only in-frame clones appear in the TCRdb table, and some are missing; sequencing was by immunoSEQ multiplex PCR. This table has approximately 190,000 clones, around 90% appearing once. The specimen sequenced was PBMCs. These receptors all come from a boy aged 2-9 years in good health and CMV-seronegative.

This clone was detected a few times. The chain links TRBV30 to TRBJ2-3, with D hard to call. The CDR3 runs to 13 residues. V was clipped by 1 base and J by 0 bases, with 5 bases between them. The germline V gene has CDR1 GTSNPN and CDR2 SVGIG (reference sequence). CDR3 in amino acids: CAWSGESTDTQYF. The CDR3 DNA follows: TGTGCCTGGAGTGGCGAGAGCACAGATACGCAGTATTTT.

Here the CDR3 reads CAWSQADEAFF. CDR3 bases: TGTGCCTGGAGTCAGGCAGACGAAGCTTTCTTT. The gene calls are TRBV30 and TRBJ1-1; D gene uncertain. The CDR3 is 11 residues long. V lost 2 bases to trimming and J lost 8 bases, with 9 bases between them. From germline, CDR1 is GTSNPN and CDR2 SVGIG (reference sequence).

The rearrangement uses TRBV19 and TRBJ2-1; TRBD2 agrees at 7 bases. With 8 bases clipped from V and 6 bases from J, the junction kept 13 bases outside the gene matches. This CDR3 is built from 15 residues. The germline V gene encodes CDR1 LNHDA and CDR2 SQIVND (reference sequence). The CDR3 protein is CASRSAAGDSNEQFF. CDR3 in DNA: TGTGCCAGTCGATCTGCGGCGGGAGATTCCAATGAGCAGTTCTTC.

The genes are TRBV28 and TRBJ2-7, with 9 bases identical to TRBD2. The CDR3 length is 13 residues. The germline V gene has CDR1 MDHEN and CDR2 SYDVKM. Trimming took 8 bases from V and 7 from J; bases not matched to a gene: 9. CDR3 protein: CASRRGGAREQYF. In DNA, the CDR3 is TGTGCCAGCCGGCGGGGGGGCGCAAGGGAGCAGTACTTC.

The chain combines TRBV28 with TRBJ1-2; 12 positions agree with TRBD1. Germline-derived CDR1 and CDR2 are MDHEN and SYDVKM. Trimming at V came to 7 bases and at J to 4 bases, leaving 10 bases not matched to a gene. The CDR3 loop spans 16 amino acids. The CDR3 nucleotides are TGTGCCAGCACCCTTCCGGGACAGGGGGCTTCCTATGGCTACACCTTC. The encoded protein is CASTLPGQGASYGYTF.

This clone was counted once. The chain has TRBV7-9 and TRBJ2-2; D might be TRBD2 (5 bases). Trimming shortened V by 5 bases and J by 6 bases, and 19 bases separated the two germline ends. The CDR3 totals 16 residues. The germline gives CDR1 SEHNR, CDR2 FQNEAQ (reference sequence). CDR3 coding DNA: TGTGCCAGCAGCGTTGCGGGCTCAGTTTGGGCCGGGGAGCTGTTTTTT. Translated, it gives CASSVAGSVWAGELFF.

The CDR3 sequence is CASKHSGTGIEKLFF. Here the CDR3 DNA reads TGTGCCAGCAAACATTCCGGGACAGGGATTGAAAAACTGTTTTTT. The V and J genes are TRBV6-1 and TRBJ1-4; 9 bases map to TRBD1. V was pared by 7 bases and J by 7 bases, with 10 bases of the junction left unmatched. This CDR3 has 15 residues. The germline V gene encodes CDR1 MNHNS and CDR2 SASEGT.

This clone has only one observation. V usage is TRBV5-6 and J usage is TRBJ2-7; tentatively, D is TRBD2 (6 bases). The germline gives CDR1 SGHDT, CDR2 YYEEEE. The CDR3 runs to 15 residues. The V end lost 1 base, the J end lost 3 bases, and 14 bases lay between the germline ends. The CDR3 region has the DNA TGTGCCAGCAGCTTGTGGGGGGACCTTGTCTACGAGCAGTACTTC. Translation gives CASSLWGDLVYEQYF.

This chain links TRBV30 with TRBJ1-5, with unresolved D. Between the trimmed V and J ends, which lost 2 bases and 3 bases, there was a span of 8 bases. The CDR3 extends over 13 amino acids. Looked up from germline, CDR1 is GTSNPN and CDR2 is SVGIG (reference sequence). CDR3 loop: CAWSTQYNQPQHF. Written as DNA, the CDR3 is TGTGCCTGGAGTACACAGTACAATCAGCCCCAGCATTTT.

CDR3 coding DNA: TGCGCCAGCAGCTTGGTAGGGAGATTAAGCTCCTACAATGAGCAGTTCTTC. Encoded protein: CASSLVGRLSSYNEQFF. The V call is TRBV5-1, the J call TRBJ2-1, with a weak D call TRBD2 (5 bases). This CDR3 contains 17 residues. V was clipped by 0 bases and J by 0 bases, with 13 bases between them. The germline V gene encodes CDR1 SGHRS and CDR2 YFSETQ.

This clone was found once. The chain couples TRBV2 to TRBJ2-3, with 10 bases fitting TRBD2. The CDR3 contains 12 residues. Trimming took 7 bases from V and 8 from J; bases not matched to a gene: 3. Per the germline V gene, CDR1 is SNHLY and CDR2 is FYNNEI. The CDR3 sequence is CASTRLAGTQYF. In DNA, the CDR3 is TGTGCCAGCACTCGACTAGCGGGTACGCAGTATTTT.

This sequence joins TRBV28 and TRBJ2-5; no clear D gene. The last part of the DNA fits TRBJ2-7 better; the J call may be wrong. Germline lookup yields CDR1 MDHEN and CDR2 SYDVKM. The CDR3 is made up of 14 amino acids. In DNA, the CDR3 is TGTGCCAGCAGTTCACGCAGAGGAAACTACGAGCAGTACTTC. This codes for CASSSRRGNYEQYF.

CDR3 coding DNA: TGCGCCAGCAGCCAAGATCCGGACAGGAACAATGAGCAGTTCTTC. It encodes CASSQDPDRNNEQFF. V gene TRBV4-1 combines with J gene TRBJ2-1; 7 nucleotides align to TRBD1. Germline trimming cut 0 bases from V and 5 bases from J; bases unmatched to any gene: 4. This CDR3 region has 15 residues. The germline V gene has CDR1 MGHRA and CDR2 YSYEKL.

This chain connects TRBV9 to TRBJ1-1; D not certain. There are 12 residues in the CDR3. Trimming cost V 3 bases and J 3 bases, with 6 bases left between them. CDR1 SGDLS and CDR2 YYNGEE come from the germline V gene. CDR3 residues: CASSGAYTEAFF. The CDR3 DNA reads TGTGCCAGCAGCGGAGCCTACACTGAAGCTTTCTTT. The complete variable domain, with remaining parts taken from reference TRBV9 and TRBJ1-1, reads DSGVTQTPKHLITATGQRVTLRCSPRSGDLSVYWYQQSLDQGLQFLIQYYNGEERAKGNILERFSAQQFPDLHSELNLSSLELGDSALYFCASSGAYTEAFFGQGTRLTVV.